These 27 T cell receptor beta chains originate from one sample sequenced in a study of OX40 agonist ivuxolimab in advanced cancers. The data were produced by immunoSEQ multiplex PCR, yet TCRdb's version contains in-frame clones alone and is incomplete. The table has 50,000 to 65,000 clones, 70% to 90% seen once. Sequencing was performed on CD4+ or CD8+ T cells sorted from blood, taken in a trial of the OX40 agonist ivuxolimab. The origin of the receptors is an adult with an advanced solid tumor such as melanoma, head and neck, liver or kidney cancer.

The CDR3: CASSQNSGGSGDTQYF. As DNA, the CDR3 is TGTGCCAGCAGCCAGAACTCCGGGGGGTCCGGAGATACGCAGTATTTT. V usage is TRBV4-2 and J usage is TRBJ2-3; 7 positions match TRBD2. Trimming removed 3 bases from V and 5 bases from J; junction bases left unmatched: 11. The CDR3 is made up of 16 amino acids. Germline V gene lookup returns CDR1 LGHNA and CDR2 YNFKEQ.

The V call is TRBV6-1, the J call TRBJ2-2; 7 bases are a match to TRBD1. The V gene end was trimmed by 6 bases and the J gene end by 5 bases; junction bases not matched to a gene: 0. The CDR3 length is 12 residues. Germline lookup yields CDR1 MNHNS and CDR2 SASEGT. The CDR3 DNA follows: TGTGCCAGCAGACAGGGGACCGGGGAGCTGTTTTTT. Amino acids: CASRQGTGELFF.

The chain employs TRBV6-6 and TRBJ2-7, with D possibly being TRBD2 (7 bases). The CDR3 consists of 16 residues. Germline lookup yields CDR1 MNHNY and CDR2 SVGAGI (reference sequence). V lost 0 bases and J lost 4, with 16 bases in between. The CDR3 DNA reads TGTGCCAGCAGTTACTCAACGGGGGAGGGGGAATACGAGCAGTACTTC. Translated: CASSYSTGEGEYEQYF.

This clone was observed once. V is TRBV15 and J is TRBJ1-1; the D is unclear. Germline V gene sequence: CDR1 LNHNV, CDR2 YYDKDF (reference sequence). This CDR3 has 14 amino acids. The V and J ends lost 0 bases and 4 bases respectively, with 9 bases between them. CDR3 region: CATSRDLWGTEAFF. DNA of the CDR3: TGTGCCACCAGCAGAGATCTCTGGGGCACTGAAGCTTTCTTT.

The sample holds one count of this clone. The same CDR3 arises from other DNA sequences in this sample as well. The chain combines TRBV11-2 with TRBJ1-2; D is undetermined. This CDR3 spans 13 amino acids. CDR1 is SGHAT and CDR2 is FQNNGV in the germline V gene. The germline V and J ends were trimmed by 1 base and 4 bases, with 7 bases remaining between them. The CDR3 nucleotides read TGTGCCAGCAGCTTAGGTCGTGTCTATGGCTACACCTTC. It yields the protein CASSLGRVYGYTF.

V and J are TRBV5-6 and TRBJ2-4; D may be TRBD1 (6 bases). V lost 5 bases and J 7 bases, leaving 13 bases between the germline ends. The CDR3 sequence is 13 residues long. CDR1 SGHDT and CDR2 YYEEEE come from the germline V gene. Here the CDR3 reads CASSLDQGNIQYF. Here the CDR3 DNA reads TGTGCCAGCAGTCTCGACCAGGGGAACATTCAGTACTTC.

This clone occurred once. This chain uses TRBV27 with TRBJ1-3; 9 bases align to TRBD1. The V and J ends lost 5 bases and 3 bases, in that order; junction bases with no gene match: 8. The CDR3 loop spans 16 amino acids. The germline CDR1 and CDR2 sequences are MNHEY and SMNVEV (reference sequence). The CDR3 nucleotides read TGTGCCAGCAGTCCGCGGGACAGGGAGGGTGGAAACACCATATATTTT. This encodes CASSPRDREGGNTIYF.

This clone is a singleton in its sample. This chain connects TRBV19 to TRBJ2-5; TRBD2 aligns across 14 bases. Germline trimming cut 5 bases from V and 4 bases from J; bases unmatched to any gene: 6. The germline V gene encodes CDR1 LNHDA and CDR2 SQIVND (reference sequence). There are 16 residues in the CDR3. This chain's CDR3 is CASSATSGGAVETQYF. The CDR3 DNA is TGTGCCAGTAGTGCGACTAGCGGGGGGGCAGTAGAGACCCAGTACTTC.

The chain employs TRBV14 and TRBJ1-4; D is possibly TRBD1 (6 bases). V was pared by 4 bases and J by 8 bases, with 14 bases between. CDR3 size: 14 residues. Germline CDR1 reads SGHDN; CDR2 reads FVKESK. The CDR3 DNA sequence: TGTGCCAGCAGCCTGAGGGGGAGTGGAGAAAAACTGTTTTTT. Protein: CASSLRGSGEKLFF.

The chain has TRBV19 and TRBJ1-1, with 7 bases fitting TRBD1. Losses at the gene ends were 8 bases for V and 8 bases for J; bases not matched to a gene: 2. The CDR3 is 10 amino acids. Per germline, CDR1 LNHDA and CDR2 SQIVND (reference sequence). The CDR3 DNA reads TGTGCCAGTCAGGACAGGGAAGCTTTCTTT. It yields the protein CASQDREAFF. The whole variable domain, remainder taken from reference TRBV19 and TRBJ1-1, is DGGITQSPKYLFRKEGQNVTLSCEQNLNHDAMYWYRQDPGQGLRLIYYSQIVNDFQKGDIAEGYSVSREKKESFPLTVTSAQKNPTAFYLCASQDREAFFGQGTRLTVV.

This clone was counted once. CDR3 DNA sequence: TGTGCCAGCAGCAAGAGTGAAGATAATGAAAAACTGTTTTTT. It is translated as CASSKSEDNEKLFF. The chain has TRBV21-1 and TRBJ1-4. TRBV21-1 is given as a pseudogene. The CDR3 extends over 14 amino acids.

V gene TRBV4-1 combines with J gene TRBJ1-1, with D possibly being TRBD1 (6 bases). This CDR3 has 15 residues. V lost 4 bases and J 3 bases, leaving 15 bases between the germline ends. Germline CDR1 and CDR2: MGHRA and YSYEKL. The CDR3 region is CASSLVRRGHTEAFF. DNA of the CDR3: TGCGCCAGCAGCCTAGTTCGCAGGGGCCACACTGAAGCTTTCTTT.

The chain joins TRBV18 to TRBJ1-4; possibly TRBD1 for D (6 bases). The CDR3 is 14 residues long. In germline, CDR1 is KGHSH, CDR2 LQKENI. V lost 4 bases, J lost 5 bases, and 11 bases lay in between. CDR3 amino acids: CASSLGQWNEKLFF. The CDR3 DNA is TGTGCCAGCTCACTAGGACAGTGGAATGAAAAACTGTTTTTT.

This chain joins TRBV6-6 and TRBJ2-1; 10 bases are a match to TRBD2. Germline V gene lookup returns CDR1 MNHNY and CDR2 SVGAGI (reference sequence). The CDR3 is 15 amino acids. V was clipped by 7 bases and J by 6 bases; unmatched bases: 9. As DNA, the CDR3 is TGTGCCAGCACCAGCGGACTAGCGGCTCGCAATGAGCAGTTCTTC. It is translated as CASTSGLAARNEQFF.

V usage is TRBV7-2 and J usage is TRBJ2-7; TRBD2 matches 9 bases. CDR1 is SGHTA, CDR2 FQGNSA, per germline. V shed 4 bases, J shed 4 bases, and the junction held 2 bases outside the gene matches. The CDR3 totals 13 residues. CDR3 loop: CASSSSGRYEQYF. The CDR3 DNA sequence: TGTGCCAGCAGCTCCAGCGGGAGGTACGAGCAGTACTTC.

The V and J genes are TRBV2 and TRBJ1-4; TRBD1 is a possible D gene (5 bases). Germline values: CDR1 SNHLY, CDR2 FYNNEI. The CDR3 length is 13 residues. V lost 4 bases, J lost 10 bases, and 13 bases lay in between. CDR3 region: CASSAEIQGKLFF. The CDR3 DNA reads as TGTGCCAGCAGTGCAGAGATCCAGGGAAAACTGTTTTTT.

The V call is TRBV5-1, the J call TRBJ2-1, with D possibly matching TRBD2 (5 bases). CDR1 SGHRS and CDR2 YFSETQ come from the germline V gene. The CDR3 runs to 16 residues. V was clipped by 4 bases and J by 0 bases, with 14 bases between them. This CDR3 is CASSHRLSSSYNEQFF. CDR3 nucleotide sequence: TGCGCCAGCAGCCACAGACTATCGAGCTCCTACAATGAGCAGTTCTTC.

The chain recombines TRBV14 with TRBJ2-3; the match to TRBD2 covers 8 bases. The ends lost 3 bases at V and 3 bases at J; junction bases unmatched: 8. CDR1 is SGHDN and CDR2 is FVKESK in the germline V gene. This CDR3 has 16 amino acids. The CDR3 protein is CASSQGSSGVTDTQYF. The CDR3 nucleotides read TGTGCCAGCAGCCAGGGTAGTAGCGGGGTAACAGATACGCAGTATTTT.

The V gene is TRBV6-6, the J gene TRBJ1-2, with 7 positions matching TRBD1. J was trimmed by 0 bases and V by 7 bases; bases with no gene match: 5. This CDR3 comprises 14 residues. Germline V lookup: CDR1 MNHNY, CDR2 SVGAGI (reference sequence). CDR3 loop: CASTSDRTNYGYTF. For the CDR3, the DNA is TGTGCCAGCACCTCGGACAGGACTAACTATGGCTACACCTTC.

This clone was observed a single time. The rearrangement links TRBV4-1 to TRBJ2-6, with 12 bases matching TRBD1. Germline loops: CDR1 MGHRA, CDR2 YSYEKL. The junction had 4 bases not matched to a gene; V was cut back by 4 bases and J by 3 bases. CDR3 length equals 17 residues. Written as DNA, the CDR3 is TGCGCCAGCAGCCCCGGGACAGGGGGCGGTGGGGCCAACGTCCTGACTTTC. Translation gives CASSPGTGGGGANVLTF.

The rearrangement uses TRBV15 and TRBJ2-5; perhaps D is TRBD1 or TRBD2 (5 bases each). Germline lookup yields CDR1 LNHNV and CDR2 YYDKDF (reference sequence). V dropped 0 bases and J dropped 9 bases, with 11 bases sitting between them. The CDR3 loop spans 13 amino acids. CDR3 sequence reads: CATSRDPRGAQYF. The CDR3 region has the DNA TGTGCCACCAGCAGAGATCCGCGAGGGGCCCAGTACTTC.

V is TRBV4-1 and J is TRBJ2-7; possibly TRBD1 for D (8 bases). V was cut by 0 bases and J by 4 bases, with 22 bases left in between. The CDR3 has 18 amino acids. Germline CDR1 and CDR2: MGHRA and YSYEKL. DNA for the CDR3: TGCGCCAGCAGCCAAGAAACGCCGGGGGGACAGGTGAAGTACGAGCAGTACTTC. Its protein product is CASSQETPGGQVKYEQYF.

The V call is TRBV6-4, the J call TRBJ2-1, with D maybe TRBD2 (6 bases). The CDR3 sequence is 14 residues long. Germline loops: CDR1 MRHNA, CDR2 SNTAGT. V was cut by 4 bases and J by 7 bases, with 14 bases left in between. The CDR3 loop is CASSVTAGQNEQFF. The CDR3 bases are TGTGCCAGCAGTGTTACGGCGGGGCAGAATGAGCAGTTCTTC.

The gene calls are TRBV4-3 and TRBJ2-1; D call uncertain. With 2 bases removed from V and 7 bases from J, the gap between germline ends came to 12 bases. This CDR3 spans 14 amino acids. CDR1 is LGHNA and CDR2 is YSLEER in the germline V gene. The CDR3 region is CASSQRHGLNEQFF. The CDR3 region has the DNA TGCGCCAGCAGCCAACGACACGGTCTAAATGAGCAGTTCTTC.

CDR3: CASSLVVSGNTIYF. Here the CDR3 DNA reads TGTGCCAGCAGCTTAGTCGTCTCTGGAAACACCATATATTTT. The V call is TRBV7-8, the J call TRBJ1-3; D is ambiguous. Deletions cut 1 base from V and 0 bases from J, with 4 bases between. Germline CDR1 and CDR2: SGHVS and FQNEAQ. CDR3 length: 14 amino acids.

The rearrangement uses TRBV21-1 and TRBJ2-7; TRBD2 is taken as the D call from the table, unchecked against the DNA. TRBV21-1 represents a pseudogene. CDR3 length: 19 amino acids. Here the CDR3 reads CASSKGTSGRASYPTGQYF. Written as DNA, the CDR3 is TGTGCCAGCAGCAAGGGGACTAGCGGGAGAGCAAGCTACCCTACTGGGCAGTACTTC.

This clone was counted only a few times. The chain has TRBV27 and TRBJ1-1; D not resolved. The CDR3 is 13 amino acids. With 2 bases removed from V and 6 bases from J, the gap between germline ends came to 10 bases. Germline CDR1 reads MNHEY; CDR2 reads SMNVEV (reference sequence). CDR3 residues: CASSLKDISEAFF. The CDR3, as DNA: TGTGCCAGCAGTTTAAAGGATATATCTGAAGCTTTCTTT.